One and the same sample provided the 9 T cell receptor beta chains below, sequenced in a study of precursors of human CD4 cytotoxic T cells. TCRdb re-analysed the reads in MiXCR, keeping a single row per CDR3 protein. This sample carries 620 or so distinct CDR3 sequences, about 20% of them seen once, and the ten largest clones take about a sixth. Sorted CD4+ central memory, effector memory, IL-7R-high TEMRA and IL-7R-negative TEMRA cells underwent bulk UMI sequencing. The sample comprised memory CD4+ T cells from blood (PBMCs). The receptors come from a human donor in good health.

This clonotype was picked up a small number of times. The chain has TRBV6-1 and TRBJ1-1; no clear D. Germline CDR1 MNHNS, CDR2 SASEGT. Trimming shortened V by 7 bases and J by 0 bases, and 12 bases separated the two germline ends. The CDR3 loop spans 14 amino acids. In nucleotides, the CDR3 is TGTGCCAGCAAGATGGACGGATTGAACACTGAAGCTTTCTTT. Its translation is CASKMDGLNTEAFF.

The chain carries TRBV5-1 and TRBJ1-5; D unclear. Germline V gene lookup returns CDR1 SGHRS and CDR2 YFSETQ. The length of the CDR3 is 15 residues. Trimming cost V 2 bases and J 1 base, with 10 bases left between them. The chain's CDR3 is CASSLEPTSNQPQHF. The CDR3 coding sequence is TGCGCCAGCAGCTTAGAACCTACGAGCAATCAGCCCCAGCATTTT.

This clonotype occurred a few times. The rearrangement uses TRBV5-1 and TRBJ2-7; 9 bases are a match to TRBD1. Trimming took 2 bases from V and 3 from J; bases not matched to a gene: 3. CDR1 is SGHRS and CDR2 is YFSETQ in the germline V gene. The length of the CDR3 is 14 residues. The CDR3 bases are TGCGCCAGCAGCTTCGGGACAGGGATCTACGAGCAGTACTTC. Translated, it gives CASSFGTGIYEQYF.

This clonotype is large. V and J are TRBV2 and TRBJ1-4, with a possible D match to TRBD1 (5 bases). This CDR3 is 16 amino acids long. V was shortened by 5 bases and J by 0 bases, with 13 bases between the two germline ends. Germline V gene data show CDR1 as SNHLY and CDR2 as FYNNEI. The CDR3 coding sequence is TGTGCCAGCAGTAAGGGACCCTGGGCAACTAATGAAAAACTGTTTTTT. Translating it yields CASSKGPWATNEKLFF.

By frequency in the sample, this clonotype is large. This rearrangement joins TRBV7-2 to TRBJ2-7; D not certain. Germline loops: CDR1 SGHTA, CDR2 FQGNSA. The CDR3 has 13 residues. V lost 3 bases and J 7 bases, leaving 13 bases between the germline ends. The CDR3 sequence: CASSFKSQGEQYF. Here the CDR3 DNA reads TGTGCCAGCAGCTTTAAATCCCAAGGAGAGCAGTACTTC. Full variable domain (outside the CDR3, taken from reference TRBV7-2 and TRBJ2-7): GAGVSQSPSNKVTEKGKDVELRCDPISGHTALYWYRQSLGQGLEFLIYFQGNSAPDKSGLPSDRFSAERTGGSVSTLTIQRTQQEDSAVYLCASSFKSQGEQYFGPGTRLTVT.

This clonotype appeared a few times. The V gene is TRBV20-1, the J gene TRBJ2-3, with TRBD2 identical over 13 bases. This CDR3 spans 15 amino acids. In germline, CDR1 is DFQATT, CDR2 SNEGSKA (reference sequence). Losses at the gene ends were 6 bases for V and 6 bases for J; bases not matched to a gene: 9. The CDR3 sequence: CSATRLAGGSDTQYF. The CDR3 region has the DNA TGCAGTGCGACTCGACTAGCGGGAGGTTCCGATACGCAGTATTTT.

This clonotype was counted between two and nine times. The chain is built from TRBV7-6 and TRBJ2-1; 10 nucleotides match TRBD1. Germline V gene sequence: CDR1 SGHVS, CDR2 FNYEAQ. The CDR3 runs 16 residues. V lost 1 base and J lost 3; bases outside the gene matches: 3. CDR3 nucleotide sequence: TGTGCCAGCAGCTTAGTCCGGGACAGGGGCTACAATGAGCAGTTCTTC. Residues: CASSLVRDRGYNEQFF.

On this clonotype: This may come from a read error, since a much larger clone is one base off. This chain connects TRBV10-3 to TRBJ2-5, with D unclear. Trimming removed 4 bases at V and 5 bases at J, with 14 bases between. The CDR3 loop spans 14 amino acids. Germline CDR1 is ENHRY and CDR2 is SYGVKD. CDR3 coding DNA: TGTGCCATCAGTGCAGTCGTAGGTGATGAGACCCAGTACTTC. It is translated as CAISAVVGDETQYF.

The chain has TRBV10-3 and TRBJ2-5, with D maybe TRBD1 (6 bases). Germline-derived CDR1 and CDR2 are ENHRY and SYGVKD. The CDR3 is 16 residues long. The V and J ends lost 5 bases and 4 bases respectively, with 20 bases between them. The CDR3 spells CAISMPHDGRGETQYF. CDR3 nucleotides: TGTGCCATCAGTATGCCCCACGACGGCAGGGGAGAGACCCAGTACTTC.